The T cell receptor beta chain under discussion was sequenced for a study of CD8 T cells in Susac syndrome. The study's findings and limits: CD4+ repertoires of Susac syndrome patients lacked detectable clonal expansion.

The V segment lost 5 bases and the J segment 2 bases; nucleotides outside the gene matches: 10. The CDR3 totals 16 residues. Germline CDR1 is SGHVS and CDR2 is FQNEAQ. Roughly 0.45 to 1 ug RNA was reverse transcribed with random hexamers. Via MiXCR, TCRdb re-called the immunoSEQ multiplex PCR reads, giving one row per CDR3 protein. The sample includes around 200,000 distinct CDR3 sequences, about 94% of them seen just once. On this clonotype itself: Its antigen is as yet unknown.

The V and J genes are TRBV7-8 and TRBJ2-7, with TRBD1 matching 9 bases. The TCR originated in a human donor with Susac syndrome. Source material: CD4+ T cells from PBMCs. The DNA of the CDR3 is TGTGCCAGCAGCACCAAACCGGGACAGGGTACCTACGAGCAGTACTTC. As protein: CASSTKPGQGTYEQYF.